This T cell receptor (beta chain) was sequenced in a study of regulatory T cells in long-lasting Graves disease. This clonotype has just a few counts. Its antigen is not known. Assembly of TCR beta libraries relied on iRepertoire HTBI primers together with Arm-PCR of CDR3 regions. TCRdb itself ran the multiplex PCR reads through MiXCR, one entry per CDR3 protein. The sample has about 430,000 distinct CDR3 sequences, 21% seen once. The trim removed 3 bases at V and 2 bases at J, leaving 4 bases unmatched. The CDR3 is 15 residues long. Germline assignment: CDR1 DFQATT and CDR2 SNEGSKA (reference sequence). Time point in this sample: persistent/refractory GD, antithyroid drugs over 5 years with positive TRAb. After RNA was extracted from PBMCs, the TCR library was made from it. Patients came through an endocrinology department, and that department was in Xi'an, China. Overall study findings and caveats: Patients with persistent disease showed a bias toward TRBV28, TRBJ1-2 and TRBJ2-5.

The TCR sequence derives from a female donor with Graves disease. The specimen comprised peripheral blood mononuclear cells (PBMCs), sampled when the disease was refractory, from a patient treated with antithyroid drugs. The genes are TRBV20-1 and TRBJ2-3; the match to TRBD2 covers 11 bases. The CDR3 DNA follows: TGCAGTGCTAGGACGACTAGCGGGAACACAGATACGCAGTATTTT. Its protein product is CSARTTSGNTDTQYF.